Listed below are T cell receptor beta chains from one sample, sequenced in a study of chemoradiotherapy in HPV16-positive cancers. TCRdb keeps only in-frame clones here, not all; method: immunoSEQ multiplex PCR. The data contain approximately 10,000 clones, approximately 80% of them singletons. Sample collection occurred from a patient who underwent chemoradiotherapy. The receptor source for this set is a human donor with HPV-associated anogenital cancer. The CDR3 runs from the conserved cysteine through the conserved F or W. Each record gives: J gene, D gene, V gene, clone size, CDR3 protein, CDR3 DNA. The D gene is left open where the match is weak. Size tells how often a clone was seen (once, few, many) or the class of an expanded clone, and some rows leave it out.

>TRBJ1-4|-|TRBV2|-
CASSADDEKLFF
TGTGCCAGCAGTGCAGACGATGAAAAACTGTTTTTT
>TRBJ1-1|-|TRBV15|-
CATSRKMETEAFF
TGTGCCACCAGCAGGAAAATGGAGACTGAAGCTTTCTTT
>TRBJ1-4|-|TRBV28|-
CASSTAGGNEKLFF
TGTGCCAGCAGCACAGCAGGAGGGAATGAAAAACTGTTTTTT
>TRBJ2-1|TRBD1|TRBV5-1|-
CASSPGTASYNEQFF
TGCGCCAGCAGCCCGGGGACAGCATCCTACAATGAGCAGTTCTTC
>TRBJ1-3|-|TRBV7-6|-
CASSARPDSYGNTIYF
TGTGCCAGCAGCGCCCGACCCGACAGTTATGGAAACACCATATATTTT
>TRBJ2-5|TRBD2|TRBV5-4|-
CASSPAGGGKETQYF
TGTGCCAGCAGCCCGGCAGGCGGGGGAAAAGAGACCCAGTACTTC
>TRBJ1-1|TRBD1|TRBV29-1|-
CSVGDREAEAFF
TGCAGCGTTGGTGACAGGGAGGCTGAAGCTTTCTTT
>TRBJ1-1|-|TRBV4-3|-
CASSQGLFRGDTEAFF
TGCGCCAGCAGCCAAGGGTTATTTAGGGGAGATACTGAAGCTTTCTTT
>TRBJ2-7|TRBD2|TRBV9|-
CASSVDGGLAVNEQYF
TGTGCCAGCAGCGTAGATGGGGGACTAGCGGTCAACGAGCAGTACTTC
>TRBJ1-4|-|TRBV2|-
CASSGVWEKLFF
TGTGCCAGCAGTGGAGTCTGGGAAAAACTGTTTTTT
>TRBJ2-2|TRBD2|TRBV7-8|-
CASSLFAGDTGELFF
TGTGCCAGCAGCTTGTTCGCGGGGGACACCGGGGAGCTGTTTTTT
>TRBJ1-6|-|TRBV10-1|-
CASSLGQNNSPLHF
TGCGCCAGCAGTCTTGGACAGAATAATTCACCCCTCCACTTT
>TRBJ2-3|-|TRBV18|-
CASSPLYRGQSQYF
TGTGCCAGCTCACCACTTTATAGGGGCCAGTCGCAGTATTTT
>TRBJ1-6|TRBD1|TRBV30|-
CAWSPGQGHSPLHF
TGTGCCTGGAGTCCAGGACAGGGTCATTCACCCCTCCACTTT
>TRBJ2-2|TRBD2|TRBV6-5|-
CASSLSGLNTGELFF
TGTGCCAGCAGTCTTAGCGGGCTGAACACCGGGGAGCTGTTTTTT
>TRBJ1-2|-|TRBV28|-
CASSLGGAYGYTF
TGTGCCAGCAGTTTAGGGGGTGCCTATGGCTACACCTTC
>TRBJ2-1|-|TRBV6-1|-
CASKRDEQFF
TGTGCCAGCAAGCGTGATGAGCAGTTCTTC
>TRBJ2-1|TRBD2|TRBV19|-
CASSFLAGKKYNEQFF
TGTGCCAGTAGTTTCTTAGCGGGGAAAAAATACAATGAGCAGTTCTTC
>TRBJ1-1|-|TRBV5-1|-
CASSLDRRPLGAFF
TGCGCCAGCAGCTTGGACAGAAGACCGCTGGGAGCTTTCTTT
>TRBJ1-2|TRBD1|TRBV19|-
CASTTSRGPGGDYGYTF
TGTGCCAGTACGACCAGCAGGGGGCCAGGGGGCGATTATGGCTACACCTTC
>TRBJ1-3|-|TRBV9|-
CASSVGTAANTIYF
TGTGCCAGCAGCGTCGGGACGGCCGCGAACACCATATATTTT
>TRBJ2-3|-|TRBV5-1|-
CASSFREPTDTQYF
TGCGCCAGCAGCTTCCGGGAGCCCACAGATACGCAGTATTTT
>TRBJ1-4|TRBD1|TRBV5-5|-
CASSLGMGTANEKLFF
TGTGCCAGCAGCTTGGGGATGGGGACAGCTAATGAAAAACTGTTTTTT
>TRBJ1-2|TRBD1|TRBV28|-
CASRYQGAHRYGYTF
TGTGCCAGCAGATATCAGGGGGCCCACCGCTATGGCTACACCTTC
>TRBJ2-5|-|TRBV6-8|-
CASSYMVGRVAQYF
TGTGCCAGCAGTTACATGGTTGGGCGCGTGGCCCAGTACTTC
>TRBJ1-4|-|TRBV6-5|-
CASSVRATNEKLFF
TGTGCCAGCAGTGTCCGAGCAACTAATGAAAAACTGTTTTTT
>TRBJ1-5|-|TRBV7-8|once
CASSLFSDPNQPQHF
TGTGCCAGCAGCTTATTTTCCGATCCCAATCAGCCCCAGCATTTT
>TRBJ2-4|-|TRBV28|-
CASSFSGSDIQYF
TGTGCCAGCAGTTTCTCCGGGTCGGACATTCAGTACTTC
>TRBJ2-3|TRBD2|TRBV6-4|once
CASSEGEGGQYF
TGTGCCAGCAGCGAAGGGGAGGGCGGGCAGTATTTT
>TRBJ1-5|-|TRBV27|few
CASSWGKGQPQHF
TGTGCCAGCAGTTGGGGGAAGGGCCAGCCCCAGCATTTT
>TRBJ2-3|-|TRBV19|few
CASSQGITQYF
TGTGCCAGTAGTCAGGGGATCACGCAGTATTTT
>TRBJ1-6|-|TRBV28|-
CASSLYNRVGDSPLHF
TGTGCCAGCAGTTTATATAACAGGGTCGGGGATTCACCCCTCCACTTT
>TRBJ2-7|-|TRBV30|-
CAWSEYSEQYF
TGTGCCTGGAGTGAATACAGCGAGCAGTACTTC
>TRBJ2-7|-|TRBV7-6|-
CASSSGPNYEQYF
TGTGCCAGCAGCTCCGGACCGAATTACGAGCAGTACTTC
>TRBJ2-3|-|TRBV6-1|-
CASSWLGGTTDTQYF
TGTGCCAGCAGCTGGTTGGGCGGAACCACAGATACGCAGTATTTT
>TRBJ2-1|-|TRBV29-1|-
CSVDAGRNEQFF
TGCAGCGTTGATGCAGGGCGGAATGAGCAGTTCTTC
>TRBJ1-1|TRBD1|TRBV5-4|-
CASSLGGTAGRGTEAFF
TGTGCCAGCAGCTTGGGAGGGACAGCTGGGCGCGGCACTGAAGCTTTCTTT
>TRBJ2-3|-|TRBV10-3|-
CAISESTPQYF
TGTGCCATCAGTGAGTCGACCCCGCAGTATTTT
>TRBJ2-3|-|TRBV7-3|once
CASSNGVARGTDTQYF
TGTGCCAGCAGCAACGGGGTAGCCCGGGGCACAGATACGCAGTATTTT
>TRBJ1-3|-|TRBV7-9|few
CASSSPDSGNTIYF
TGTGCCAGCAGCTCTCCGGACTCTGGAAACACCATATATTTT